These 20 T cell receptor beta chains originate from one sample sequenced in a study of OX40 agonist ivuxolimab in advanced cancers. Repertoires were generated with immunoSEQ multiplex PCR, while TCRdb's copy carries only in-frame clones and drops some. The sample consists of around 50,000 clones, 80% to 90% of them appearing once. Sequencing used CD4+ or CD8+ T cells sorted from blood, obtained in a trial of the OX40 agonist ivuxolimab. These TCRs come from an adult with an advanced solid tumor such as melanoma, head and neck, liver or kidney cancer.

The gene calls are TRBV11-2 and TRBJ2-1; 8 bases are a match to TRBD2. The CDR3 contains 17 residues. V was clipped by 5 bases and J by 0 bases; unmatched bases: 9. Germline values: CDR1 SGHAT, CDR2 FQNNGV. The CDR3 protein is CASSTSGSPSSYNEQFF. The CDR3, as DNA: TGTGCCAGCAGCACGAGCGGGAGCCCGAGCTCCTACAATGAGCAGTTCTTC.

The chain links TRBV27 to TRBJ1-4; D is ambiguous. Trimming took 5 bases from V and 3 from J, leaving 16 bases between them. Looked up from germline, CDR1 is MNHEY and CDR2 is SMNVEV (reference sequence). This CDR3 comprises 16 residues. CDR3 amino acids: CASSPNIATANEKLFF. Here the CDR3 DNA reads TGTGCCAGCAGTCCCAACATTGCAACGGCTAATGAAAAACTGTTTTTT.

The chain is built from TRBV15 and TRBJ2-5; D is unresolved. V shed 2 bases and J shed 3 bases, with 7 bases lying between them. Germline V gene sequence: CDR1 LNHNV, CDR2 YYDKDF (reference sequence). The CDR3 spans 13 residues. CDR3 in amino acids: CATSRFREETQYF. The CDR3 coding sequence is TGTGCCACCAGCAGATTCAGAGAAGAGACCCAGTACTTC.

The chain employs TRBV19 and TRBJ1-1, with D perhaps matching TRBD1 (5 bases). The V end lost 3 bases, the J end lost 1 base, and 12 bases lay between the germline ends. Germline V lookup: CDR1 LNHDA, CDR2 SQIVND (reference sequence). The CDR3 runs to 15 residues. The CDR3 sequence: CASSMSQGANTEAFF. CDR3 nucleotides: TGTGCCAGTAGTATGTCGCAAGGGGCGAACACTGAAGCTTTCTTT.

CDR3 protein: CASGLRTETDTQYF. DNA for the CDR3: TGTGCTAGTGGCCTACGGACGGAGACAGATACGCAGTATTTT. The V call is TRBV12-5, the J call TRBJ2-3; D is undetermined. The CDR3 loop spans 14 amino acids. Per the germline V gene, CDR1 is LGHNT and CDR2 is FRNRAP. Trimming cost V 6 bases and J 3 bases, with 13 bases left between them.

The chain joins TRBV6-1 to TRBJ1-1; 7 bases agree with TRBD1. With 5 bases clipped from V and 5 bases from J, the junction kept 11 bases outside the gene matches. This CDR3 has 15 amino acids. Per the germline V gene, CDR1 is MNHNS and CDR2 is SASEGT. The CDR3 sequence is CASSSNRGRFTEAFF. The CDR3 nucleotides read TGTGCCAGCAGTTCTAACAGGGGAAGGTTTACTGAAGCTTTCTTT.

This chain links TRBV2 with TRBJ1-4; 7 nucleotides agree with TRBD1. The CDR3 is 13 residues long. Germline V CDR1 and CDR2: SNHLY, FYNNEI. V trimming: 8 bases; J trimming: 1 base; junction bases outside the gene matches: 1. CDR3 sequence (DNA): TGTGCCAGCCGACAGGGAACTAATGAAAAACTGTTTTTT. Its translation: CASRQGTNEKLFF.

The rearrangement uses TRBV30 and TRBJ1-1; no reliable D call. Germline CDR1 reads GTSNPN; CDR2 reads SVGIG (reference sequence). CDR3 length equals 12 residues. The V gene lost 3 bases and the J gene lost 2 bases, with 7 bases spanning the gap. Here the CDR3 reads CAWRNSNTEAFF. The CDR3, as DNA: TGTGCCTGGAGAAACTCTAACACTGAAGCTTTCTTT. The variable domain in full, with the rest retrieved from reference TRBV30 and TRBJ1-1, is SQTIHQWPATLVQPVGSPLSLECTVEGTSNPNLYWYRQAAGRGLQLLFYSVGIGQISSEVPQNLSASRPQDRQFILSSKKLLLSDSGFYLCAWRNSNTEAFFGQGTRLTVV.

The genes are TRBV19 and TRBJ2-1, with 14 bases identical to TRBD2. The CDR3 spans 19 residues. V gave up 4 bases and J gave up 3 bases; unmatched junction bases: 11. Germline values: CDR1 LNHDA, CDR2 SQIVND (reference sequence). CDR3 nucleotides: TGTGCCAGTAGTACCATGCCGACTAGCGGGAGGGCCCTCTACAATGAGCAGTTCTTC. Its translation is CASSTMPTSGRALYNEQFF.

The chain uses TRBV5-1 and TRBJ2-3; D might be TRBD2 (5 bases). This CDR3 is 14 amino acids long. The V gene lost 4 bases and the J gene lost 0 bases, with 9 bases spanning the gap. CDR1 is SGHRS, CDR2 YFSETQ, per germline. Here the CDR3 reads CASSRRTSTDTQYF. CDR3 sequence (DNA): TGCGCCAGCAGCCGGAGGACGAGCACAGATACGCAGTATTTT.

V usage is TRBV29-1 and J usage is TRBJ2-5; 10 bases are shared with TRBD1. After removal of 4 bases from V and 4 bases from J, the junction contained 9 bases not matched to a gene. This CDR3 contains 15 residues. CDR1 and CDR2 from the germline V gene are SQVTM and ANQGSEA. The CDR3 here is CSVGSDRGLGETQYF. CDR3 DNA: TGCAGCGTTGGATCAGACAGGGGGCTAGGAGAGACCCAGTACTTC.

A few counts support this clone. This sequence joins TRBV28 and TRBJ1-2; unclear D gene. Trimming removed 5 bases at V and 5 bases at J, with 9 bases between. Germline V lookup: CDR1 MDHEN, CDR2 SYDVKM. The CDR3 covers 12 residues. The CDR3 bases are TGTGCCAGCAGTCCCCGGATATATGGCTACACCTTC. Its protein is CASSPRIYGYTF.

This chain connects TRBV5-1 to TRBJ2-5; 8 bases align to TRBD2. Trimming took 0 bases from V and 3 from J; bases not matched to a gene: 4. In germline, CDR1 is SGHRS, CDR2 YFSETQ. This CDR3 spans 15 amino acids. The CDR3 sequence: CASSLVAGPEETQYF. The CDR3 DNA reads as TGCGCCAGCAGCTTGGTAGCGGGACCCGAAGAGACCCAGTACTTC.

This chain uses TRBV29-1 with TRBJ2-2; 11 bases align to TRBD2. Germline assignment: CDR1 SQVTM and CDR2 ANQGSEA. With 6 bases clipped from V and 4 bases from J, the junction kept 7 bases outside the gene matches. The CDR3 loop spans 15 amino acids. The CDR3 DNA follows: TGCAGCGTGGGCGACCTAGCGGGAGGCACCGGGGAGCTGTTTTTT. Its protein product is CSVGDLAGGTGELFF.

This clone is a singleton in its sample. The CDR3 reads CASSLFGTGTYEQYF. In nucleotides, the CDR3 is TGTGCCAGCAGTTTGTTTGGGACAGGGACCTACGAGCAGTACTTC. The V call is TRBV28, the J call TRBJ2-7, with 9 bases fitting TRBD1. V lost 3 bases and J lost 2; bases outside the gene matches: 5. The germline CDR1 and CDR2 sequences are MDHEN and SYDVKM. There are 15 residues in the CDR3.

The count of this clone is one. The chain is built from TRBV5-1 and TRBJ2-7; 11 nucleotides align to TRBD2. V lost 4 bases, J lost 2 bases, and 5 bases stayed unmatched. The CDR3 loop spans 15 amino acids. Germline CDR1 SGHRS, CDR2 YFSETQ. CDR3 DNA: TGCGCCAGCAGCCTTAATAGCGGGAGGGCCTACGAGCAGTACTTC. Its protein is CASSLNSGRAYEQYF.

The V and J genes are TRBV5-1 and TRBJ2-1; D call uncertain. The CDR3 totals 13 residues. The V end was cut by 4 bases, the J end by 6 bases, with 11 bases between. The V gene's germline CDR1 is SGHRS and CDR2 YFSETQ. CDR3 loop: CASSTAAVNEQFF. CDR3 nucleotide sequence: TGCGCCAGCAGCACGGCCGCAGTCAATGAGCAGTTCTTC.

The chain recombines TRBV28 with TRBJ2-5; a weak D match, TRBD2 (6 bases). V was cut by 3 bases and J by 5 bases, with 10 bases left in between. This CDR3 is built from 13 residues. Germline assignment: CDR1 MDHEN and CDR2 SYDVKM. DNA for the CDR3: TGTGCCAGCAGTTTCGGAGGGGTGGAGACCCAGTACTTC. Translated, it gives CASSFGGVETQYF.

The CDR3 loop is CASSTTGGWSYEQYF. The DNA of the CDR3 is TGTGCCAGCAGTACCACAGGGGGCTGGTCCTACGAGCAGTACTTC. The chain couples TRBV28 to TRBJ2-7; TRBD1 aligns across 9 bases. This CDR3 is built from 15 residues. CDR1 is MDHEN and CDR2 is SYDVKM in the germline V gene. V was clipped by 5 bases and J by 1 base; unmatched bases: 6.

The rearrangement links TRBV28 to TRBJ1-1, with D perhaps TRBD1 (5 bases). Germline V lookup: CDR1 MDHEN, CDR2 SYDVKM. V was pared by 5 bases and J by 1 base, with 8 bases between. The CDR3 is 13 residues long. The CDR3 is CASSLGQNTEAFF. DNA for the CDR3: TGTGCCAGCAGTCTCGGACAGAACACTGAAGCTTTCTTT.